These 10 T cell receptor beta chains were sequenced from one sample in a study of blood T cells in healthy people across ages. For the second PCR, which ran for about 7 to 11 cycles, a sample-barcoded 5' primer and a J-beta primer mix were used. TCRdb ran MiXCR on the 5' RACE reads and lists one entry per CDR3 protein. Of some 710,000 distinct CDR3 sequences in the sample, about 46% were seen once. The sample taken for sequencing was blood. Source of these receptors: an elderly man in good health.

V gene TRBV20-1 combines with J gene TRBJ2-7, with D maybe TRBD1 (5 bases). This CDR3 has 15 residues. The germline gives CDR1 DFQATT, CDR2 SNEGSKA (reference sequence). The V and J ends lost 0 bases and 0 bases respectively, with 12 bases between them. CDR3 loop: CSARDGATSSYEQYF. The DNA of the CDR3 is TGCAGTGCTAGAGATGGGGCTACCTCCTCCTACGAGCAGTACTTC.

The chain joins TRBV7-2 to TRBJ2-3; D not certain. The germline V and J ends were trimmed by 5 bases and 2 bases, with 17 bases remaining between them. Germline CDR1 is SGHTA and CDR2 is FQGNSA. This CDR3 region has 16 residues. CDR3 DNA: TGTGCCAGCAGCCCGCCACCGAAAATTACCACAGATACGCAGTATTTT. This translates into CASSPPPKITTDTQYF.

Note on this clonotype: Just one base apart from a much larger clone, this may be a read error. The chain uses TRBV7-9 and TRBJ2-5; unclear D gene. V lost 6 bases and J lost 2, with 10 bases in between. The CDR3 consists of 13 residues. In germline, CDR1 is SEHNR, CDR2 FQNEAQ (reference sequence). Here the CDR3 DNA reads TGTGCCAGCAGATTGACGGAGCAAGAGACCCAGTACTTC. Its protein is CASRLTEQETQYF.

In its sample, this clonotype was seen many times. The CDR3 DNA follows: TGCAGTGCTAGAGGGGGCGGGACCCCCGAGCAGTACTTC. Amino acid sequence: CSARGGGTPEQYF. The chain links TRBV20-1 to TRBJ2-7; tentative D call: TRBD2 (6 bases). This CDR3 has 13 residues. CDR1 DFQATT and CDR2 SNEGSKA come from the germline V gene (reference sequence). Between the trimmed V and J ends, which lost 1 base and 6 bases, there was a span of 13 bases.

The V and J genes are TRBV6-2 or TRBV6-3 and TRBJ2-1; TRBD1 agrees at 10 bases. Germline CDR1 MNHEY, CDR2 SVGEGT. The V and J ends lost 10 bases and 6 bases, in that order; junction bases with no gene match: 9. This CDR3 has 14 residues. CDR3 bases: TGTGCCATTGACCGGGACAGGGGAACCAATGAGCAGTTCTTC. Translated: CAIDRDRGTNEQFF.

V is TRBV5-1 and J is TRBJ2-2, with TRBD1 identical over 11 bases. Germline loops: CDR1 SGHRS, CDR2 YFSETQ. V shed 4 bases and J 9 bases; nucleotides not matched to a gene: 14. The CDR3 loop spans 17 amino acids. CDR3: CASSPSRDRGTHRELFF. As DNA, the CDR3 is TGCGCCAGCAGCCCCTCCCGGGACAGGGGGACACACCGGGAGCTGTTTTTT. The full variable domain, its missing parts supplied by reference TRBV5-1 and TRBJ2-2, is KAGVTQTPRYLIKTRGQQVTLSCSPISGHRSVSWYQQTPGQGLQFLFEYFSETQRNKGNFPGRFSGRQFSNSRSEMNVSTLELGDSALYLCASSPSRDRGTHRELFFGEGSRLTVL.

V is TRBV5-5 and J is TRBJ1-6, with D perhaps TRBD1 (5 bases). The V and J ends lost 5 bases and 7 bases respectively, with 13 bases between them. The length of the CDR3 is 14 residues. Per the germline V gene, CDR1 is SGHKS and CDR2 is YYEKEE (reference sequence). The CDR3 DNA sequence: TGTGCCAGCAGTCGCGGGACCGAAAATTCACCCCTCCACTTT. Protein sequence: CASSRGTENSPLHF.

The chain has TRBV20-1 and TRBJ2-4, with 10 bases matching TRBD2. The CDR3 totals 17 residues. Germline values: CDR1 DFQATT, CDR2 SNEGSKA (reference sequence). Trimming removed 5 bases from V and 1 base from J; junction bases left unmatched: 11. In DNA, the CDR3 is TGCAGTGCTTCCCTAGCGGGAGCAGGCGGGGCCAAAAACATTCAGTACTTC. Its translation: CSASLAGAGGAKNIQYF.

DNA for the CDR3: TGTGCCAGCATTCGCGCTGGGGGCTACGAGCAGTACTTC. Its translation: CASIRAGGYEQYF. This chain connects TRBV5-6 to TRBJ2-7, with D possibly being TRBD1 or TRBD2 (5 bases each). CDR3 length: 13 residues. Trimming removed 6 bases from V and 3 bases from J, with 13 bases in between. The germline V gene has CDR1 SGHDT and CDR2 YYEEEE.

The genes are TRBV20-1 and TRBJ1-3; D is ambiguous. This CDR3 spans 13 amino acids. Germline V gene sequence: CDR1 DFQATT, CDR2 SNEGSKA (reference sequence). Trimming removed 3 bases at V and 0 bases at J, with 6 bases between. The CDR3 loop reads CSASGPSGNTIYF. The CDR3 bases are TGCAGTGCTAGCGGACCCTCTGGAAACACCATATATTTT.